The 12 T cell receptor beta chains given below trace back to one sample, sequenced in a study of tissue T cells after allogeneic stem cell transplantation (dated by TCRdb to the early 2020s). What the time point label conveys for this sample: mouse harvest day 7 after allogeneic transplant. Each mouse graft, delivered by tail vein injection, combined 10^6 splenic CD5+ T cells with 10^7 T-cell-depleted bone marrow cells. Library preparation was by the immunoSEQ multiplex PCR assay. Entries here come from immuneACCESS through TCRdb and include only in-frame sequences with V and J called. Some clones fail to appear in such tables; in the studies checked, an unresolved V gene covers under half of the shortfall, and the cause of the remainder is unknown. The sample yields several thousand clones; 40% to 50% were counted once. 1.5% of the sample goes to the ten largest clones. The sample was skin. All receptors come from a female BALB/c mouse given C57BL/6 T cells with graft-versus-host disease after an allogeneic hematopoietic cell transplant.

This clone is deemed medium-sized. Germline and genes: mouse. The CDR3 is CASGQGAGNTLYF. CDR3 DNA (partial): TGTGCCAGCGGTCAGGGGGCTGGAAATACGCTCTAT. The chain is built from TRBV13-2 and TRBJ1-3, with TRBD1 matching over 7 bases. With the read ending 1 residue before the CDR3 end, the germline J gene is used to fill in that end. Germline trimming cut 4 bases from V and 2 bases from J; bases unmatched to any gene: 0. Germline V gene sequence: CDR1 NNHNN, CDR2 SYGAGS (reference sequence). CDR3 length: 13 residues.

This clone was seen a handful of times. The listed genes are named as in mouse. CDR3 DNA, as far as it was read: TGTGCCTGGAGTACGGGGGACACCGGGCAGCTCTAC. Its translation: CAWSTGDTGQLY. The CDR3 in its entirety is CAWSTGDTGQLYF. The genes are TRBV31 and TRBJ2-2; either TRBD1 or TRBD2 may supply D (5 bases each). The CDR3 end is not reached by the read, which stops 1 residue before it; the germline J gene fills it in. Deletions cut 2 bases from V and 3 bases from J, with 7 bases between. The germline CDR1 and CDR2 sequences are GKSSPN and SITVG. The CDR3 sequence is 13 residues long.

On this clone: All gene names here are mouse names. The CDR3 end falls 1 residue outside the read, so it is completed with the germline J gene. V usage is TRBV19 and J usage is TRBJ2-4; 8 nucleotides line up with TRBD1. This CDR3 region has 13 residues. Germline loops: CDR1 FNHDT, CDR2 SITEND (reference sequence). V was pared by 5 bases and J by 3 bases, with 2 bases of the junction left unmatched. The CDR3 protein is CASSYRGQNTLYF. The sequenced CDR3 bases are TGTGCCAGCAGCTACAGGGGGCAAAACACCTTGTAC. Supplemented by reference TRBV19 and TRBJ2-4, the full variable domain reads GGIITQTPKFLIGQEGQKLTLKCQQNFNHDTMYWYRQDSGKGLRLIYYSITENDLQKGDLSEGYDASREKKSSFSLTVTSAQKNEMAVFLCASSYRGQNTLYFGAGTRLSVL.

This clone was detected a few times. Genes here carry mouse names. The DNA ends 1 residue before the CDR3 does, and the rest of the CDR3 is filled in from the germline J gene. The chain combines TRBV12-1 with TRBJ2-7, with 9 nucleotides matching TRBD2. Losses at the gene ends were 0 bases for V and 7 bases for J; bases not matched to a gene: 9. Per germline, CDR1 SGHSN and CDR2 HYEKVE. The CDR3 sequence is 15 residues long. CDR3 sequence reads: CASSLVWGGAEEQYF. The part of the CDR3 DNA that was read is TGTGCCAGCTCTCTCGTTTGGGGGGGCGCTGAGGAACAGTAC.

Worth noting for this clone: Genes here carry mouse names. The missing CDR3 end, 1 residue past where the read stops, is filled in from the germline J gene. The chain employs TRBV3 and TRBJ1-1; D is ambiguous. Germline V lookup: CDR1 SNHLY, CDR2 FYNGKV (reference sequence). CDR3 length equals 13 residues. Deletions cut 1 base from V and 3 bases from J, with 6 bases between. CDR3 loop: CASSLDRDTEVFF. The CDR3 bases that were read are TGTGCCAGCAGCTTAGATCGAGACACAGAAGTCTTC. The full variable domain, its missing parts supplied by reference TRBV3 and TRBJ1-1, is GPKVLQIPSHQIIDMGQMVTLNCDPVSNHLYFYWYKQILGQQMEFLVNFYNGKVMEKSKLFKDQFSVERPDGSYFTLKIQPTALEDSAVYFCASSLDRDTEVFFGKGTRLTVV.

This clone appeared a few times. Gene names and germline match the mouse. The read terminates 1 residue ahead of where the CDR3 ends, so the germline J gene completes it. J is TRBJ1-4 and V is TRBV26; 10 positions match TRBD1. The germline V gene has CDR1 KGHPV and CDR2 FQNQEV (reference sequence). The ends lost 5 bases at V and 2 bases at J; junction bases unmatched: 5. The CDR3 contains 16 residues. Partial CDR3 DNA: TGTGCCAGCAGTACCGGGACAGGGGTCTCCAACGAAAGATTATTT. It yields the protein CASSTGTGVSNERLF. The full CDR3 protein reads CASSTGTGVSNERLFF.

With respect to this clone: Mouse gene names and germline throughout. The CDR3 end lies 1 residue beyond the end of the read and is filled in from the germline J gene. The chain employs TRBV26 and TRBJ2-5; 7 nucleotides line up with TRBD2. Germline V gene lookup returns CDR1 KGHPV and CDR2 FQNQEV (reference sequence). The CDR3 runs to 14 residues. V trimming: 4 bases; J trimming: 0 bases; junction bases outside the gene matches: 1. The DNA read from the CDR3 is TGTGCCAGCAGTCGACTGGGTAACCAAGACACCCAGTAC. Its protein is CASSRLGNQDTQY. The full CDR3 protein reads CASSRLGNQDTQYF. Full variable domain (outside the CDR3, taken from reference TRBV26 and TRBJ2-5): NSKVIQTPRYLVKGQGQKAKMRCIPEKGHPVVFWYQQNKNNEFKFLINFQNQEVLQQIDMTEKRFSAECPSNSPCSLEIQSSEAGDSALYLCASSRLGNQDTQYFGPGTRLLVL.

Comment on this clone: The genes are named according to mouse. Read coverage stops 1 residue before the CDR3 terminus; the germline J gene supplies the remainder. The genes are TRBV19 and TRBJ2-5, with TRBD2 matching over 12 bases. Germline-derived CDR1 and CDR2 are FNHDT and SITEND (reference sequence). CDR3 size: 15 residues. Unmatched junction bases numbered 5, after V lost 3 bases and J lost 6 bases. CDR3 in amino acids: CASSTDWGGMDTQYF. The CDR3 DNA, read in part, is TGTGCCAGCAGTACCGACTGGGGGGGCATGGACACCCAGTAC.

Comments on this clone: The genes and germline here are from mouse. Partial CDR3 DNA: TGTGCCAGCAGTCTGAAGGGTTATGAACAGTAC. Amino acids: CASSLKGYEQY. The whole CDR3 reads CASSLKGYEQYF. The chain joins TRBV26 to TRBJ2-7; unclear D gene. Sequencing ends 1 residue short of the CDR3 end; the germline J gene provides the rest. V was shortened by 2 bases and J by 4 bases, with 6 bases between the two germline ends. CDR3 length: 12 amino acids. CDR1 KGHPV and CDR2 FQNQEV come from the germline V gene (reference sequence).

Points on this clone: The gene names given are mouse names. Read sequence stops 1 residue before the CDR3 end, and the germline J gene provides the missing end. The genes are TRBV13-2 and TRBJ2-3; a possible D gene is TRBD1 (5 bases). Trimming took 1 base from V and 3 from J, leaving 9 bases between them. The CDR3 has 14 amino acids. CDR1 NNHNN and CDR2 SYGAGS come from the germline V gene (reference sequence). Here the CDR3 reads CASGDRQGAETLYF. The DNA read from the CDR3 is TGTGCCAGCGGTGATCGGCAGGGAGCAGAAACGCTGTAT.

A remark on this clone: The listed genes are named as in mouse. Sequencing ends 1 residue short of the CDR3 end; the germline J gene provides the rest. The chain recombines TRBV2 with TRBJ2-3; TRBD2 matches 8 bases. Germline CDR1 is LGHNA and CDR2 is YSYQKL. The V gene end was trimmed by 1 base and the J gene end by 3 bases; junction bases not matched to a gene: 3. This CDR3 is built from 15 residues. This chain's CDR3 is CASSQVGGVAETLYF. The sequenced CDR3 bases are TGTGCCAGCAGCCAAGTGGGGGGGGTCGCAGAAACGCTGTAT.

Note on this clone: Mouse gene names apply. The CDR3 goes on 1 residue after the read ends, and that part is filled in from the germline J gene. V and J are TRBV26 and TRBJ2-3, with D tentatively TRBD2 (5 bases). This CDR3 region has 14 residues. In germline, CDR1 is KGHPV, CDR2 FQNQEV (reference sequence). Trimming stripped 2 bases from V and 0 bases from J, with 6 bases between. CDR3 region: CASSLLGSAETLYF. The sequenced CDR3 bases are TGTGCCAGCAGTCTGCTGGGTAGTGCAGAAACGCTGTAT.